These 23 T cell receptor beta chains share one sample of origin, sequenced in a study of response to subunit inactivated influenza vaccine. TCRdb recomputed calls from the RT-PCR reads with MiXCR, one row per CDR3 protein. This sample yields over 450,000 distinct CDR3 sequences, of which 10% to 15% are seen a single time; around 13% belongs to the top ten. The specimen comprised PBMCs from blood, sampled about 40 days after vaccination. Receptor source: a man in his fifties who received an inactivated influenza vaccine.

This clonotype was recorded at least ten times. The chain uses TRBV20-1 and TRBJ2-7, with D unclear. V lost 3 bases to trimming and J lost 0 bases, with 15 bases between them. The CDR3 totals 15 residues. Germline V gene data show CDR1 as DFQATT and CDR2 as SNEGSKA (reference sequence). In nucleotides, the CDR3 is TGCAGTGCTAGGGGCGCTGATTCCCTCTCCTACGAGCAGTACTTC. Residues: CSARGADSLSYEQYF.

CDR3 sequence (DNA): TGTGCCACAAGGACAGGGGGCACAGATACGCAGTATTTT. Its translation: CATRTGGTDTQYF. The genes are TRBV15 and TRBJ2-3, with TRBD1 identical over 9 bases. Germline V gene data show CDR1 as LNHNV and CDR2 as YYDKDF (reference sequence). With V trimmed by 9 bases and J by 1 base, 2 bases remained unmatched. This CDR3 has 13 amino acids.

This clonotype was recorded a few times. CDR3 bases: TGCAGCGTTGAAGATAGGGCGGCGGCTAGCACAGATACGCAGTATTTT. It codes for CSVEDRAAASTDTQYF. The rearrangement links TRBV29-1 to TRBJ2-3, with unresolved D. The CDR3 has 16 residues. The V and J ends lost 0 bases and 0 bases respectively, with 13 bases between them. CDR1 SQVTM and CDR2 ANQGSEA come from the germline V gene.

This clonotype was counted between two and nine times. In nucleotides, the CDR3 is TGCAGTATAACGGCGGGAGTCCACGAGCAGTACTTC. It specifies CSITAGVHEQYF. V and J are TRBV20-1 and TRBJ2-7; TRBD2 matches 7 bases. This CDR3 comprises 12 residues. Germline V gene lookup returns CDR1 DFQATT and CDR2 SNEGSKA (reference sequence). Trimming cost V 8 bases and J 5 bases; bases outside gene matches: 9.

The rearrangement links TRBV9 to TRBJ2-1, with TRBD2 identical over 10 bases. Unmatched junction bases numbered 8, after V lost 4 bases and J lost 7 bases. Germline values: CDR1 SGDLS, CDR2 YYNGEE. The CDR3 length is 15 residues. The CDR3 bases are TGTGCCAGCAGCCCCCGGGGGACTAGCGAAAATGAGCAGTTCTTC. Protein product: CASSPRGTSENEQFF.

Only a few counts were recorded for this clonotype. The rearrangement uses TRBV6-2 or TRBV6-3 and TRBJ1-5, with D perhaps TRBD1 (6 bases). V lost 6 bases, J lost 2 bases, and 17 bases lay in between. The length of the CDR3 is 16 residues. CDR1 is MNHEY and CDR2 is SVGEGT in the germline V gene. The DNA for the CDR3 is TGTGCCAGCAGCTTACTCAGGGGATTTGGCAATCAGCCCCAGCATTTT. It translates to CASSLLRGFGNQPQHF.

This clonotype occurred a few times. The J gene is TRBJ2-1, the V gene TRBV25-1; unclear D gene. Germline CDR1 and CDR2: MGHDK and SYGVNS. The ends were cut back, 4 bases at V and 0 bases at J, with 7 bases in the middle. The CDR3 length is 14 residues. In DNA, the CDR3 is TGTGCCAGCAGTGGATTCAGCTCCTACAATGAGCAGTTCTTC. Its translation: CASSGFSSYNEQFF.

This clonotype has ten or more counts. This chain connects TRBV7-9 to TRBJ1-1, with 7 positions matching TRBD1. This CDR3 has 15 residues. Trimming at V came to 5 bases and at J to 1 base, leaving 7 bases not matched to a gene. Germline loops: CDR1 SEHNR, CDR2 FQNEAQ (reference sequence). In DNA, the CDR3 is TGTGCCAGCAGCCCAACGACAGGGCAGAACACTGAAGCTTTCTTT. It codes for CASSPTTGQNTEAFF.

This clonotype was counted ten times or more. V usage is TRBV20-1 and J usage is TRBJ1-1, with a weak D call TRBD1 (6 bases). In germline, CDR1 is DFQATT, CDR2 SNEGSKA (reference sequence). V lost 2 bases to trimming and J lost 6 bases, with 13 bases between them. The CDR3 extends over 13 amino acids. Here the CDR3 DNA reads TGCAGTGCTAGATCCCCCTGGGGGCCTGAAGCTTTCTTT. It encodes CSARSPWGPEAFF.

The gene calls are TRBV7-9 and TRBJ1-1; D might be TRBD1 (5 bases). V was cut by 3 bases and J by 3 bases, with 11 bases left in between. The CDR3 loop spans 14 amino acids. CDR1 and CDR2 (germline): SEHNR, FQNEAQ (reference sequence). The chain's CDR3 is CASSFGGDHTEAFF. The CDR3 DNA reads TGTGCCAGCAGCTTTGGCGGGGACCACACTGAAGCTTTCTTT.

This clonotype was seen at least ten times. J is TRBJ2-7 and V is TRBV7-9; no firm D call. This CDR3 region has 12 residues. Looked up from germline, CDR1 is SEHNR and CDR2 is FQNEAQ (reference sequence). V gave up 4 bases and J gave up 4 bases, with 8 bases separating them. Here the CDR3 reads CASSSLEYEQYF. For the CDR3, the DNA is TGTGCCAGCAGCTCCCTCGAGTACGAGCAGTACTTC.

The sample holds a few counts of this clonotype. The J gene is TRBJ1-2, the V gene TRBV29-1; D uncertain. V lost 3 bases and J 6 bases, leaving 5 bases between the germline ends. Per germline, CDR1 SQVTM and CDR2 ANQGSEA. This CDR3 has 10 residues. CDR3 coding DNA: TGCAGCGTTGACGGGAATGGCTACACCTTC. It translates to CSVDGNGYTF.

The rearrangement links TRBV7-2 to TRBJ2-2; D may be TRBD1 (6 bases). The V end lost 5 bases, the J end lost 3 bases, and 16 bases lay between the germline ends. Per germline, CDR1 SGHTA and CDR2 FQGNSA. The CDR3 covers 16 residues. The CDR3 reads CASSLRYRVDTGELFF. The CDR3 region has the DNA TGTGCCAGCAGCCTTAGATACAGGGTAGACACCGGGGAGCTGTTTTTT.

The rearrangement joins TRBV20-1 to TRBJ1-1, with a weak D call TRBD1 (5 bases). In germline, CDR1 is DFQATT, CDR2 SNEGSKA (reference sequence). V lost 5 bases and J 7 bases, leaving 20 bases between the germline ends. This CDR3 contains 14 residues. The CDR3 here is CSAAPPGGVFEAFF. The CDR3 DNA reads as TGCAGTGCTGCCCCTCCGGGGGGGGTATTTGAAGCTTTCTTT.

This clonotype appeared many times. This chain uses TRBV5-1 with TRBJ2-7; D possibly corresponds to TRBD1 (5 bases). The V and J ends lost 9 bases and 9 bases respectively, with 10 bases between them. The CDR3 sequence is 9 residues long. Germline assignment: CDR1 SGHRS and CDR2 YFSETQ. The CDR3 spells CATLQAQYF. CDR3 DNA: TGCGCCACGTTACAGGCGCAGTACTTC. Together with reference TRBV5-1 and TRBJ2-7, the CDR3 gives the full variable domain: KAGVTQTPRYLIKTRGQQVTLSCSPISGHRSVSWYQQTPGQGLQFLFEYFSETQRNKGNFPGRFSGRQFSNSRSEMNVSTLELGDSALYLCATLQAQYFGPGTRLTVT.

Many counts were recorded for this clonotype. This chain links TRBV6-1 with TRBJ1-2; maybe TRBD1 (5 bases). The CDR3 runs to 13 residues. V lost 8 bases and J 4 bases, leaving 14 bases between the germline ends. Germline-derived CDR1 and CDR2 are MNHNS and SASEGT. Written as DNA, the CDR3 is TGTGCCAGCGGGACCCAGGGTACCTATGGCTACACCTTC. This gives the protein CASGTQGTYGYTF.

The V and J genes are TRBV20-1 and TRBJ2-7, with TRBD2 identical over 11 bases. The CDR3 contains 14 residues. After removal of 3 bases from V and 4 bases from J, the junction contained 5 bases not matched to a gene. Germline V gives CDR1 DFQATT, CDR2 SNEGSKA (reference sequence). The CDR3 sequence: CSASSVAGGYEQYF. CDR3 in DNA: TGCAGTGCTAGTTCGGTAGCGGGAGGGTACGAGCAGTACTTC.

The CDR3 DNA sequence: TGTGCCAGCAGCTTAGCTAGCGGGAACACAGATACGCAGTATTTT. This gives the protein CASSLASGNTDTQYF. The rearrangement uses TRBV7-9 and TRBJ2-3, with 8 bases that match TRBD2. The CDR3 totals 15 residues. V was clipped by 0 bases and J by 2 bases; unmatched bases: 1. Germline V lookup: CDR1 SEHNR, CDR2 FQNEAQ (reference sequence).

A few counts support this clonotype. V usage is TRBV6-2 or TRBV6-3 and J usage is TRBJ2-2; D is ambiguous. Germline CDR1 is MNHEY and CDR2 is SVGEGT. The CDR3 runs 13 residues. V lost 6 bases, J lost 3 bases, and 8 bases lay in between. CDR3 amino acids: CASSQTHTGELFF. For the CDR3, the DNA is TGTGCCAGCAGCCAGACTCACACCGGGGAGCTGTTTTTT.

V is TRBV20-1 and J is TRBJ2-7, with TRBD2 matching 8 bases. This CDR3 spans 14 amino acids. In germline, CDR1 is DFQATT, CDR2 SNEGSKA (reference sequence). Trimming at V came to 6 bases and at J to 5 bases, leaving 12 bases not matched to a gene. CDR3 residues: CSAGVSGSAHEQYF. CDR3 sequence (DNA): TGCAGTGCGGGGGTGAGCGGGAGCGCACACGAGCAGTACTTC.

This clonotype occurred a few times. The CDR3 DNA follows: TGCGCCAGCAGCCATGCCCGTTGGGGGTCCTCTGGGGCCAACGTCCTGACTTTC. Translation gives CASSHARWGSSGANVLTF. The rearrangement links TRBV4-3 to TRBJ2-6; D is possibly TRBD1 or TRBD2 (5 bases each). Deletions cut 3 bases from V and 0 bases from J, with 15 bases between. The CDR3 covers 18 residues. Germline-derived CDR1 and CDR2 are LGHNA and YSLEER.

The rearrangement uses TRBV6-2 or TRBV6-3 and TRBJ2-7, with D unclear. Trimming stripped 8 bases from V and 3 bases from J, with 8 bases between. This CDR3 has 11 amino acids. Germline V gives CDR1 MNHEY, CDR2 SVGEGT. The CDR3 spells CASGRNYEQYF. CDR3 nucleotides: TGTGCCAGCGGACGGAACTACGAGCAGTACTTC.

The chain links TRBV4-3 to TRBJ2-3; no firm D call. V dropped 0 bases and J dropped 0 bases, with 10 bases sitting between them. Germline lookup yields CDR1 LGHNA and CDR2 YSLEER. The length of the CDR3 is 16 residues. For the CDR3, the DNA is TGCGCCAGCAGCCAAGATTATCGGATTAGCACAGATACGCAGTATTTT. It codes for CASSQDYRISTDTQYF.